This T cell receptor beta chain was observed in a study of blood T cell repertoires in COVID-19. The overall study: The origin of the acute and convalescent COVID-19 samples was the United States, Italy and Spain.

The CDR3 is 13 residues long. Deletions cut 5 bases from V and 0 bases from J, with 5 bases between. Germline V gene sequence: CDR1 WSHSY, CDR2 SAAADI. Original processing methods: Amplification of reference gene primers provided the estimated nucleated cell counts. The table came from immunoSEQ multiplex PCR; TCRdb's copy has only in-frame clones and leaves some out. The DNA gave D and trimming, while V, J and clone size come from that table. Among approximately 67,000 clones listed, roughly nine tenths were seen once. The rearrangement links TRBV10-2 to TRBJ1-3; D unclear. The sequence was obtained from a woman of 80 years or more with acute or convalescent COVID-19. Sequencing used peripheral blood. CDR3 residues: CASSQDSGNTIYF. The DNA for the CDR3 is TGCGCCAGCAGTCAGGACTCTGGAAACACCATATATTTT.